The 14 T cell receptor beta chains in this list originate from one sample, sequenced in a study of identical twins. TCRdb re-called the 5' RACE reads through MiXCR, storing one row per CDR3 protein. The sample shows 1.5 million to 2 million distinct CDR3 sequences, less than 40% of them seen only once. Sequencing was performed on cord blood. The receptors were gathered from a newborn girl in good health.

A few counts support this clonotype. The chain is built from TRBV18 and TRBJ2-2, with TRBD2 as a possible D gene (5 bases). The V end was cut by 3 bases, the J end by 1 base, with 9 bases between. This CDR3 is 15 amino acids long. In germline, CDR1 is KGHSH, CDR2 LQKENI. For the CDR3, the DNA is TGTGCCAGCTCACCTCGAGCGGAGAACACCGGGGAGCTGTTTTTT. Its translation: CASSPRAENTGELFF.

The chain joins TRBV28 to TRBJ2-1; D may be TRBD1 (6 bases). CDR1 and CDR2 from the germline V gene are MDHEN and SYDVKM. The V end lost 4 bases, the J end lost 0 bases, and 13 bases lay between the germline ends. The CDR3 is 16 residues long. CDR3 in DNA: TGTGCCAGCAGTTCCCCCGGGACAATCTCCTACAATGAGCAGTTCTTC. As protein: CASSSPGTISYNEQFF.

The rearrangement uses TRBV27 and TRBJ2-5, with TRBD2 identical over 10 bases. Germline V CDR1 and CDR2: MNHEY, SMNVEV (reference sequence). After removal of 5 bases from V and 11 bases from J, the junction contained 20 bases not matched to a gene. The CDR3 spans 17 residues. CDR3 sequence (DNA): TGTGCCAGCAGTGCCCTTAGAACTAGCGGGGCATACAATGAGCAGTACTTC. Translating gives CASSALRTSGAYNEQYF.

This chain connects TRBV10-3 to TRBJ2-2; D is unresolved. The CDR3 length is 13 residues. CDR1 and CDR2 (germline): ENHRY, SYGVKD. Deletions cut 4 bases from V and 3 bases from J, with 6 bases between. CDR3 protein: CAISAPYTGELFF. As DNA, the CDR3 is TGTGCCATCAGTGCTCCATACACCGGGGAGCTGTTTTTT.

This clonotype has more than one count but fewer than ten. CDR3 bases: TGCAGTGTTTTTTACCGGGACGGCAATCAGCCCCAGCATTTT. Protein: CSVFYRDGNQPQHF. The chain links TRBV20-1 to TRBJ1-5; a possible D gene is TRBD1 (5 bases). V lost 7 bases and J 2 bases, leaving 15 bases between the germline ends. The germline V gene encodes CDR1 DFQATT and CDR2 SNEGSKA (reference sequence). The CDR3 length is 14 residues.

This sequence joins TRBV27 and TRBJ2-1, with unresolved D. This CDR3 has 17 residues. Trimming removed 2 bases at V and 4 bases at J, with 18 bases between. CDR1 is MNHEY, CDR2 SMNVEV, per germline (reference sequence). CDR3 amino acids: CASSLRFGRTYYNEQFF. CDR3 nucleotides: TGTGCCAGCAGTTTACGGTTTGGGCGGACCTATTACAATGAGCAGTTCTTC.

About this clonotype itself: Given a much more abundant clone one base away, this may be a read error. The rearrangement uses TRBV12-3 or TRBV12-4 and TRBJ2-4; the D is unclear. This CDR3 region has 13 residues. V was trimmed by 0 bases and J by 13 bases, leaving 13 bases between them. The CDR3 protein is CASSLANPYGQYF. CDR3 sequence (DNA): TGTGCCAGCAGTTTAGCTAACCCCTACGGGCAGTACTTC.

This clonotype was counted only a few times. The J gene is TRBJ2-3, the V gene TRBV15, with D unclear. The CDR3 covers 15 residues. V was cut by 1 base and J by 3 bases, with 11 bases left in between. Germline CDR1 and CDR2: LNHNV and YYDKDF (reference sequence). CDR3 DNA: TGTGCCACCAGCAGAGCCCTGACCCTTACAGATACGCAGTATTTT. Translation: CATSRALTLTDTQYF.

A few counts support this clonotype. This chain links TRBV7-9 with TRBJ1-4; D unclear. The V and J ends lost 4 bases and 0 bases respectively, with 15 bases between them. Germline V gives CDR1 SEHNR, CDR2 FQNEAQ (reference sequence). This CDR3 region has 17 residues. CDR3 coding DNA: TGTGCCAGCAGCTCCGCAGAGAACAGCGCAACTAATGAAAAACTGTTTTTT. Translated: CASSSAENSATNEKLFF.

The chain uses TRBV6-1 and TRBJ1-6, with 12 nucleotides matching TRBD1. After removal of 7 bases from V and 12 bases from J, the junction contained 16 bases not matched to a gene. This CDR3 is 17 amino acids long. The germline gives CDR1 MNHNS, CDR2 SASEGT. The CDR3 loop reads CASTPGTGGPRGIPLHF. CDR3 DNA: TGTGCCAGCACGCCGGGGACAGGGGGCCCCCGGGGGATACCCCTCCACTTT.

This clonotype was seen more than once but under ten times. The gene calls are TRBV11-2 and TRBJ2-1, with 9 bases matching TRBD2. There are 14 residues in the CDR3. V was pared by 5 bases and J by 6 bases, with 5 bases of the junction left unmatched. Germline V gene data show CDR1 as SGHAT and CDR2 as FQNNGV. CDR3 sequence reads: CASSPLAGANEQFF. In DNA, the CDR3 is TGTGCCAGCAGCCCTTTAGCGGGAGCCAATGAGCAGTTCTTC.

This sequence joins TRBV20-1 and TRBJ2-3; 9 bases agree with TRBD2. This CDR3 region has 15 residues. Germline loops: CDR1 DFQATT, CDR2 SNEGSKA (reference sequence). V was clipped by 3 bases and J by 4 bases; unmatched bases: 8. The chain's CDR3 is CSASGAGGRADTQYF. CDR3 nucleotides: TGCAGTGCTAGCGGAGCGGGGGGCCGCGCAGATACGCAGTATTTT.

This clonotype was picked up one time. This chain links TRBV20-1 with TRBJ1-4, with 7 bases lining up with TRBD1. With 5 bases clipped from V and 10 bases from J, the junction kept 13 bases outside the gene matches. This CDR3 region has 14 residues. Germline CDR1 DFQATT, CDR2 SNEGSKA (reference sequence). The CDR3 nucleotides are TGCAGTGCTTGGGACGAGGGGGCGTCAGGAAAACTGTTTTTT. Translating gives CSAWDEGASGKLFF.

The table lists this clonotype with a few counts. The chain recombines TRBV2 with TRBJ2-1, with 8 bases aligning to TRBD2. The CDR3 loop spans 15 amino acids. The trim removed 4 bases at V and 8 bases at J, leaving 10 bases unmatched. The germline CDR1 and CDR2 sequences are SNHLY and FYNNEI. The CDR3 loop is CASSVVIAGSDEQFF. As DNA, the CDR3 is TGTGCCAGCAGTGTGGTGATAGCGGGATCCGATGAGCAGTTCTTC.